The rows below give T cell receptor beta chains drawn from one sample of a study of CD8+ T cells in alopecia areata. The repertoire was sequenced with immunoSEQ multiplex PCR; TCRdb's copy has only in-frame clones and lacks some. This sample has around 100,000 clones, with 70% to 90% found just once. The material was CD8+ T cells sorted from blood, obtained at week 34, from a patient treated with tofacitinib. These receptors came from a human donor with alopecia areata. Each CDR3 is given with its conserved first and last residue. The D gene is left open where the match is weak. Clone size is not always given. Where it is, it says once, few, many or a class for expanded clones.

TRBJ2-3 . . TRBV29-1 CSAPSTDTQYF TGCAGCGCCCCTAGCACAGATACGCAGTATTTT
TRBJ2-3 . . TRBV6-1 CASSSVGPDRGYF TGTGCCAGCAGTTCGGTAGGACCGGACCGTGGGTATTTT
TRBJ2-7 TRBD1 . TRBV30 CAWSDRTGAPYEQYF TGTGCCTGGAGCGACAGGACAGGGGCGCCCTACGAGCAGTACTTC
TRBJ2-3 . . TRBV11-2 CASSLDLTDTQYF TGTGCCAGCAGCTTAGATCTGACAGATACGCAGTATTTT
TRBJ1-1 . . TRBV6-5 CASSLGRGTEAFF TGTGCCAGCTCGCTGGGGAGGGGCACTGAAGCTTTCTTT
TRBJ2-7 . . TRBV27 CASGPYEQYF TGTGCCAGCGGGCCCTACGAGCAGTACTTC
TRBJ2-7 . . TRBV11-2 CASSWEGQRRKEQYF TGTGCCAGCAGCTGGGAAGGACAGAGGCGGAAGGAGCAGTACTTC
TRBJ2-7 TRBD1 . TRBV28 CASSLTGALGEQYF TGTGCCAGCAGTCTGACAGGGGCCCTGGGAGAGCAGTACTTC
TRBJ2-1 . . TRBV5-8 CASSWGVSLNEQFF TGTGCCAGCAGCTGGGGGGTGAGCCTGAATGAGCAGTTCTTC
TRBJ2-3 TRBD2 . TRBV7-6 CASSPRLARITDTQYF TGTGCCAGCAGCCCCCGACTAGCGCGGATTACAGATACGCAGTATTTT
TRBJ1-1 TRBD1 . TRBV4-1 CASSQEQGKAFF TGCGCCAGCAGCCAAGAACAGGGGAAAGCTTTCTTT
TRBJ2-1 TRBD1 . TRBV19 CASSPAAGGFNEQFF TGTGCCAGTAGTCCAGCGGCAGGGGGTTTCAATGAGCAGTTCTTC
TRBJ2-7 . . TRBV7-9 CASSLLGYYEQYF TGTGCCAGCAGCTTATTGGGCTACTACGAGCAGTACTTC
TRBJ1-2 . . TRBV27 CASSLSRERGYTF TGTGCCAGCAGTTTATCGAGGGAACGGGGCTACACCTTC
TRBJ2-7 . . TRBV7-9 CASSGPGEQYF TGTGCCAGCAGCGGCCCTGGGGAGCAGTACTTC
TRBJ2-2 . . TRBV9 CASSPAGELFF TGTGCCAGCAGCCCTGCCGGGGAGCTGTTTTTT
TRBJ2-1 . . TRBV7-9 CASSFRTDSYNEQFF TGTGCCAGCAGCTTCCGGACGGACTCCTACAATGAGCAGTTCTTC
TRBJ2-1 . . TRBV25-1 CASSDGASGYNEQFF TGTGCCAGCAGTGATGGGGCCAGCGGGTATAATGAGCAGTTCTTC
TRBJ2-2 . . TRBV7-3 CASSLTDSATGELFF TGTGCCAGCAGCTTAACGGACAGTGCTACCGGGGAGCTGTTTTTT
TRBJ2-1 TRBD1 . TRBV27 CASGLPGQKNEQFF TGTGCCAGCGGGCTACCGGGACAGAAGAATGAGCAGTTCTTC
TRBJ2-1 . . TRBV5-6 CASSLYQSYNEQFF TGTGCCAGCAGCTTGTACCAGTCCTACAATGAGCAGTTCTTC
TRBJ2-7 TRBD1 once TRBV27 CASSMDRDSEQYF TGTGCCAGCAGTATGGACAGGGATTCCGAGCAGTACTTC
TRBJ1-1 . . TRBV27 CASRSGLTEAFF TGTGCCAGCAGATCAGGGCTCACTGAAGCTTTCTTT
TRBJ2-1 . . TRBV11-2 CASSLPYFYEQFF TGTGCCAGCAGCTTACCATATTTCTATGAGCAGTTCTTC
TRBJ1-5 . once TRBV5-8 CASSWGNREPQPQHF TGTGCCAGCAGCTGGGGAAACAGGGAGCCTCAGCCCCAGCATTTT
TRBJ1-1 . . TRBV7-9 CASSLMTGMNTEAFF TGTGCCAGCAGCCTGATGACAGGCATGAACACTGAAGCTTTCTTT
TRBJ1-2 TRBD1 . TRBV19 CASSITSAGGSGYTF TGTGCCAGTAGTATAACGTCGGCAGGGGGTAGCGGCTACACCTTC
TRBJ2-7 . . TRBV4-1 CASSPLLAGSDRYEQYF TGCGCCAGCAGCCCCCTTTTGGCCGGGAGCGACCGCTACGAGCAGTACTTC
TRBJ2-2 . . TRBV29-1 CSVAGTWENTGELFF TGCAGCGTCGCCGGGACATGGGAGAACACCGGGGAGCTGTTTTTT
TRBJ2-7 . . TRBV7-9 CASSQDSYEQYF TGTGCCAGCAGCCAAGACAGCTACGAGCAGTACTTC
TRBJ2-1 TRBD2 . TRBV12-5 CASGQPTSGEFNEQFF TGTGCTAGTGGCCAACCTACTAGCGGGGAATTCAATGAGCAGTTCTTC
TRBJ1-1 . once TRBV27 CASSLGSGVTEAFF TGTGCCAGCAGTTTAGGCTCGGGAGTCACTGAAGCTTTCTTT
TRBJ2-1 . . TRBV6-1 CASSEVSYNEQFF TGTGCCAGCAGCGAAGTCTCCTACAATGAGCAGTTCTTC
TRBJ2-7 TRBD1 . TRBV9 CASSDGTAPSYEQYF TGTGCCAGCAGCGACGGGACAGCCCCTTCCTACGAGCAGTACTTC
TRBJ1-2 . . TRBV7-9 CASRPGWGNDYGYTF TGTGCCAGCAGACCAGGGTGGGGCAACGACTATGGCTACACCTTC
TRBJ2-1 . . TRBV9 CASSPPRLHEQFF TGTGCCAGCAGCCCGCCTCGGTTACATGAGCAGTTCTTC
TRBJ2-7 . . TRBV29-1 CSVEEPDGTYEQYF TGCAGCGTTGAAGAACCGGACGGAACCTACGAGCAGTACTTC
TRBJ1-1 TRBD1 once TRBV7-9 CASSPEGTGGRNTEAFF TGTGCCAGCAGCCCCGAAGGCACAGGGGGTCGAAACACTGAAGCTTTCTTT
TRBJ1-3 . . TRBV30 CAWTLAGNTIYF TGTGCCTGGACACTAGCCGGAAACACCATATATTTT
TRBJ2-1 TRBD1 . TRBV12-5 CASGPILGDRIFF TGTGCTAGTGGACCAATTTTGGGGGACAGGATCTTCTTC